The clone carrying this TCR beta chain was recorded once. CDR1 is SGHDT, CDR2 YYEEEE, per germline. V gave up 4 bases and J gave up 1 base; unmatched junction bases: 7. This CDR3 is built from 15 residues. The sample comes from a study of blood T cell repertoires in COVID-19. Study context: The origin of the acute and convalescent COVID-19 samples was the United States, Italy and Spain. In each case, the material was cDNA or gDNA derived from T cells, B-cell-depleted T cells, or PBMCs.

Authors' methods: Amplification of reference gene primers was used by the study to estimate nucleated cell counts. The table came from immunoSEQ multiplex PCR; TCRdb's copy has only in-frame clones and leaves some out. V and J calls and clone size are copied from that table; D and trimming were computed from the DNA. The table includes some 300,000 clones, around four fifths detected once. Sequencing was done on a sample of peripheral blood. The chain joins TRBV5-6 to TRBJ1-2; 7 bases agree with TRBD1. The receptor was isolated from a woman in her 50s with active or convalescent COVID-19. CDR3 DNA: TGTGCCAGCAGCGAGCTGACAGGGCTTAACTATGGCTACACCTTC. It specifies CASSELTGLNYGYTF.